The 29 T cell receptor beta chains given below trace back to one sample, sequenced in a study. Tregs were sorted as CD4+CD25+CD127-/low cells. Using its own MiXCR run on the 5' RACE reads, TCRdb lists one record per CDR3 protein. In the table there are about 57,000 distinct CDR3 sequences, approximately 27% of which are singletons. The sample consisted of tumor-infiltrating Tregs sorted from the breast tumor. These receptors were taken from a female donor with breast cancer.

The gene calls are TRBV7-3 and TRBJ2-7, with TRBD2 identical over 8 bases. The CDR3 has 15 amino acids. J lost 7 bases, V lost 2 bases, and 10 bases had no gene match. The germline V gene encodes CDR1 SGHTA and CDR2 FQGTGA. CDR3 nucleotide sequence: TGTGCCAGCAGCTTAGTGGCGGGAGGCACTTCAGAGCAGTACTTC. The encoded protein is CASSLVAGGTSEQYF.

This chain connects TRBV5-1 to TRBJ2-5; TRBD1 agrees at 9 bases. V trimming: 4 bases; J trimming: 2 bases; junction bases outside the gene matches: 9. CDR3 length: 16 residues. Germline CDR1 SGHRS, CDR2 YFSETQ. The DNA for the CDR3 is TGCGCCAGCAGCCGGGGACAGGGCCAACTTCAAGAGACCCAGTACTTC. This sequence encodes CASSRGQGQLQETQYF.

This clonotype was found many times. The chain is built from TRBV29-1 and TRBJ2-3, with 7 bases that match TRBD2. The V and J ends lost 7 bases and 1 base, in that order; junction bases with no gene match: 11. The CDR3 totals 15 residues. The V gene's germline CDR1 is SQVTM and CDR2 ANQGSEA. CDR3 residues: CSGTRSGARTDTQYF. CDR3 sequence (DNA): TGCAGCGGGACCAGAAGCGGGGCTCGCACAGATACGCAGTATTTT.

In this sample, this clonotype turned up many times. The chain carries TRBV5-1 and TRBJ2-5; TRBD1 matches 7 bases. The CDR3 is made up of 15 amino acids. Per the germline V gene, CDR1 is SGHRS and CDR2 is YFSETQ. V was clipped by 1 base and J by 1 base; unmatched bases: 4. DNA of the CDR3: TGCGCCAGCAGCTTGCTGGGGACAGCCCAAGAGACCCAGTACTTC. Its protein is CASSLLGTAQETQYF.

V gene TRBV2 combines with J gene TRBJ1-1; tentative D call: TRBD1 (5 bases). The germline V and J ends were trimmed by 8 bases and 6 bases, with 13 bases remaining between them. The CDR3 runs to 12 residues. CDR1 is SNHLY and CDR2 is FYNNEI in the germline V gene. CDR3 in DNA: TGTGCCAGCGGCCTCGGACACGCTGAAGCTTTCTTT. It yields the protein CASGLGHAEAFF. Complete variable domain (other parts from reference TRBV2 and TRBJ1-1): EPEVTQTPSHQVTQMGQEVILRCVPISNHLYFYWYRQILGQKVEFLVSFYNNEISEKSEIFDDQFSVERPDGSNFTLKIRSTKLEDSAMYFCASGLGHAEAFFGQGTRLTVV.

Concerning this clonotype: A much larger clone lies a single base off, so this may be a read error. J is TRBJ1-4 and V is TRBV4-1; D uncertain. This CDR3 is built from 15 residues. Germline lookup yields CDR1 MGHRA and CDR2 YSYEKL. The DNA of the CDR3 is TGCGCCAGCAGCCAAGAACGGGGATTTAATGAAAAACTGCTTTTT. The encoded protein is CASSQERGFNEKLLF.

Notes on this clonotype: This may stem from a read error, because a much larger clone lies one nucleotide away. The chain couples TRBV7-9 to TRBJ2-1; unclear D gene. The germline gives CDR1 SEHNR, CDR2 FQNEAQ (reference sequence). Trimming pared 2 bases from V and 6 bases from J, leaving 8 bases between. The length of the CDR3 is 13 residues. CDR3 in amino acids: CASSLMSVNEQFF. DNA for the CDR3: TGTGCCAGCAGCTTAATGAGTGTCAATGAGCAGTTCTTC.

This chain connects TRBV4-1 to TRBJ2-7; 7 bases match TRBD1. Germline CDR1 is MGHRA and CDR2 is YSYEKL. V gave up 2 bases and J gave up 1 base; unmatched junction bases: 14. This CDR3 comprises 18 residues. CDR3 region: CASSQTWGQPGRSYEQYF. The CDR3 coding sequence is TGCGCCAGCAGCCAAACCTGGGGACAGCCAGGGCGGTCCTACGAGCAGTACTTC.

This clonotype occurred many times. The chain links TRBV25-1 to TRBJ2-7; possible D gene TRBD2, 5 bases. Trimming removed 5 bases from V and 4 bases from J, with 15 bases in between. This CDR3 is 14 amino acids long. The germline gives CDR1 MGHDK, CDR2 SYGVNS. CDR3 sequence: CASSRAGGNYEQYF. The CDR3 coding sequence is TGTGCCAGCAGTCGGGCAGGAGGCAATTACGAGCAGTACTTC.

The sample holds many counts of this clonotype. The chain has TRBV29-1 and TRBJ2-7; D call uncertain. Per the germline V gene, CDR1 is SQVTM and CDR2 is ANQGSEA. This CDR3 comprises 12 residues. Between the trimmed V and J ends, which lost 7 bases and 2 bases, there was a span of 12 bases. The CDR3 loop is CSASDNAYEQYF. In DNA, the CDR3 is TGCAGCGCGTCCGACAACGCCTACGAGCAGTACTTC.

The chain has TRBV5-4 and TRBJ2-3; D is unresolved. Germline CDR1 reads SGHNT; CDR2 reads YYREEE (reference sequence). The V end was cut by 4 bases, the J end by 0 bases, with 3 bases between. The CDR3 spans 12 residues. CDR3 protein: CASSQSTDTQYF. CDR3 DNA: TGTGCCAGCAGCCAAAGCACAGATACGCAGTATTTT.

Concerning this clonotype itself: A much bigger clone sits one base away, suggesting this may be a read error. J is TRBJ2-1 and V is TRBV4-1; TRBD2 aligns across 8 bases. This CDR3 contains 15 residues. The germline gives CDR1 MGHRA, CDR2 YSYEKL. The CDR3 DNA reads TGCGCCAGCAGCCGCGGGGGGATCCGATACAATGAGCAGCTCTTC. Protein: CASSRGGIRYNEQLF.

Comments on this clonotype: A much larger clone lies a single base off, so this may be a read error. The V gene is TRBV6-5, the J gene TRBJ2-5, with TRBD2 matching 12 bases. Germline V lookup: CDR1 MNHEY, CDR2 SVGAGI. The CDR3 covers 17 residues. This CDR3 reads CAGSYSSSGGAGETQYF. DNA of the CDR3: TGTGCCGGCAGTTACTCGTCTAGCGGGGGGGCCGGGGAGACCCAGTACTTC.

The genes are TRBV6-2 or TRBV6-3 and TRBJ2-7; 11 nucleotides align to TRBD1. With 7 bases clipped from V and 3 bases from J, the junction kept 5 bases outside the gene matches. Germline V gene sequence: CDR1 MNHEY, CDR2 SVGEGT. The CDR3 covers 14 residues. DNA for the CDR3: TGTGCCAGCACCAGGGACAGGGGGAACTACGAGCAGTACTTC. Encoded protein: CASTRDRGNYEQYF.

This clonotype appeared once. This may be a read error: a much more frequent sequence differs by one nucleotide. This chain connects TRBV20-1 to TRBJ2-1; D call uncertain. The germline V and J ends were trimmed by 6 bases and 5 bases, with 14 bases remaining between them. Germline CDR1 is DFQATT and CDR2 is SNEGSKA (reference sequence). This CDR3 has 13 amino acids. The CDR3 DNA reads TGCAGTGCCCGTCTCCCCGTGCACAATGAGCAGTTCTTC. It specifies CSARLPVHNEQFF.

There are a few counts of this clonotype. The genes are TRBV10-3 and TRBJ1-5; possibly TRBD1 for D (5 bases). V dropped 3 bases and J dropped 4 bases, with 16 bases sitting between them. The CDR3 is 16 amino acids. Germline CDR1 is ENHRY and CDR2 is SYGVKD. The chain's CDR3 is CAISDNWGGGNQPQHF. DNA of the CDR3: TGTGCCATCAGTGATAATTGGGGGGGAGGTAATCAGCCCCAGCATTTT.

This clonotype occurred a few times. The J gene is TRBJ1-3, the V gene TRBV6-5; D may be TRBD1 (6 bases). Germline V gene sequence: CDR1 MNHEY, CDR2 SVGAGI. The CDR3 covers 16 residues. V was clipped by 2 bases and J by 3 bases, with 14 bases between them. The CDR3 DNA is TGTGCCAGCAGTTACCGGCCGGGGGCGTATGGAAACACCATATATTTT. It is translated as CASSYRPGAYGNTIYF.

The chain has TRBV29-1 and TRBJ1-1; D is uncertain. V dropped 6 bases and J dropped 3 bases, with 14 bases sitting between them. Germline loops: CDR1 SQVTM, CDR2 ANQGSEA. The CDR3 has 13 amino acids. CDR3 sequence (DNA): TGCAGCGTGGCAGGCATCCGGGACACTGAAGCTTTCTTT. This sequence encodes CSVAGIRDTEAFF. Full variable domain (missing parts from reference TRBV29-1 and TRBJ1-1): SAVISQKPSRDICQRGTSLTIQCQVDSQVTMMFWYRQQPGQSLTLIATANQGSEATYESGFVIDKFPISRPNLTFSTLTVSNMSPEDSSIYLCSVAGIRDTEAFFGQGTRLTVV.

This clonotype came up many times. The rearrangement uses TRBV29-1 and TRBJ1-5; 7 positions match TRBD1. The V gene's germline CDR1 is SQVTM and CDR2 ANQGSEA. This CDR3 has 13 amino acids. Trimming at V came to 5 bases and at J to 3 bases, leaving 4 bases not matched to a gene. The CDR3: CSVQQGPNQPQHF. The DNA of the CDR3 is TGCAGCGTTCAACAGGGGCCCAATCAGCCCCAGCATTTT.

This clonotype was seen more than once but under ten times. The chain has TRBV12-3 or TRBV12-4 and TRBJ1-5, with D possibly TRBD1 on 6 matching bases. V lost 2 bases, J lost 4 bases, and 9 bases lay in between. The CDR3 has 14 amino acids. Here the CDR3 reads CASSLRQANQPQHF. The CDR3, as DNA: TGTGCCAGCAGTTTAAGACAGGCTAATCAGCCCCAGCATTTT.

This clonotype showed up just a few times. This chain connects TRBV7-9 to TRBJ2-1; a possible D gene is TRBD2 (6 bases). V was pared by 5 bases and J by 4 bases, with 9 bases between. The CDR3 is 13 residues long. The germline V gene encodes CDR1 SEHNR and CDR2 FQNEAQ (reference sequence). DNA for the CDR3: TGTGCCAGCAGCGGGGACTTGTACAATGAGCAGTTCTTC. Its protein product is CASSGDLYNEQFF.

This clonotype was counted at least ten times. The V gene is TRBV20-1, the J gene TRBJ2-1; 10 bases align to TRBD2. Per germline, CDR1 DFQATT and CDR2 SNEGSKA (reference sequence). Germline trimming cut 4 bases from V and 6 bases from J; bases unmatched to any gene: 9. The CDR3 has 15 residues. Written as DNA, the CDR3 is TGCAGTGCTACCAGACTAGCGGGCCAACCCAATGAGCAGTTCTTC. It encodes CSATRLAGQPNEQFF.

This clonotype came up once. This chain links TRBV7-6 with TRBJ2-1; 10 nucleotides align to TRBD2. V was pared by 5 bases and J by 0 bases, with 4 bases of the junction left unmatched. Germline CDR1 is SGHVS and CDR2 is FNYEAQ. This CDR3 spans 16 amino acids. This chain's CDR3 is CASSLTSGDSYNEQFF. The CDR3 DNA follows: TGTGCCAGCAGCCTCACTAGCGGGGACTCCTACAATGAGCAGTTCTTC.

This clonotype was counted many times. The J gene is TRBJ2-3, the V gene TRBV20-1, with 9 positions matching TRBD2. CDR3 length equals 15 residues. Trimming removed 3 bases from V and 4 bases from J; junction bases left unmatched: 8. Germline V gene sequence: CDR1 DFQATT, CDR2 SNEGSKA (reference sequence). CDR3 DNA: TGCAGTGCTAGTAGGGCTAGCGGGGCCCCAGATACGCAGTATTTT. Protein sequence: CSASRASGAPDTQYF.

The gene calls are TRBV29-1 and TRBJ2-7, with unresolved D. V lost 0 bases and J 3 bases, leaving 3 bases between the germline ends. Germline V gene lookup returns CDR1 SQVTM and CDR2 ANQGSEA. The CDR3 extends over 11 amino acids. As DNA, the CDR3 is TGCAGCGTTGAAGACAGCTACGAGCAGTACTTC. This sequence encodes CSVEDSYEQYF.

This clonotype turned up a few times. J is TRBJ2-1 and V is TRBV11-2, with 10 nucleotides matching TRBD2. With V trimmed by 5 bases and J by 4 bases, 20 bases remained unmatched. The CDR3 runs to 20 residues. Germline V gives CDR1 SGHAT, CDR2 FQNNGV. The CDR3, as DNA: TGTGCCAGCAGCCCCACCCGGTGGGGTAGCGGGGGGTCACGGTACAATGAGCAGTTCTTC. Translation: CASSPTRWGSGGSRYNEQFF.

This clonotype showed up just a few times. The chain joins TRBV3-1 to TRBJ2-7, with 8 nucleotides matching TRBD2. The germline V gene encodes CDR1 LGHDT and CDR2 YNNKEL (reference sequence). There are 14 residues in the CDR3. V shed 2 bases and J 4 bases; nucleotides not matched to a gene: 4. CDR3 DNA sequence: TGTGCCAGCAGCCAATTCACGGGGGGGTACGAGCAGTACTTC. Translation gives CASSQFTGGYEQYF.

There are many counts of this clonotype. This chain joins TRBV6-6 and TRBJ1-6; 9 bases align to TRBD1. In germline, CDR1 is MNHNY, CDR2 SVGAGI (reference sequence). CDR3 length: 13 residues. V was clipped by 6 bases and J by 9 bases; unmatched bases: 3. CDR3 DNA: TGTGCCAGCAGCGGGACAGGGATTTCACCCCTCCACTTT. This gives the protein CASSGTGISPLHF.

The chain's CDR3 is CASSRDRFDTGELFF. CDR3 DNA sequence: TGTGCCAGCAGCCGTGACAGGTTTGACACCGGGGAGCTGTTTTTT. V and J are TRBV9 and TRBJ2-2; TRBD1 might be the D (6 bases). This CDR3 is built from 15 residues. Germline V gene data show CDR1 as SGDLS and CDR2 as YYNGEE. Trimming took off 4 bases at V and 3 bases at J, with 13 bases between the two ends.